This passage covers 32 T cell receptor beta chains from one sample sequenced in a study of beta chain features in type 1 diabetes. The entirety of the isolated RNA underwent reverse transcription, so expressed TCRB transcripts were sequenced. Produced via immunoSEQ multiplex PCR; TCRdb's table is partial and in-frame only. The sample records 450,000 to 600,000 clones, 30% being singletons. The sample comprised naive CD4+ T cells from blood. These receptors were taken from a young man in good health.

This clone was picked up a small number of times. The rearrangement links TRBV7-2 to TRBJ2-3; the D is unclear. The CDR3 totals 14 residues. V was trimmed by 3 bases and J by 0 bases, leaving 7 bases between them. Germline V gene sequence: CDR1 SGHTA, CDR2 FQGNSA. CDR3 in DNA: TGTGCCAGCAGCTTGACGGGCAGCACAGATACGCAGTATTTT. It codes for CASSLTGSTDTQYF. Full variable domain (outside the CDR3, taken from reference TRBV7-2 and TRBJ2-3): GAGVSQSPSNKVTEKGKDVELRCDPISGHTALYWYRQSLGQGLEFLIYFQGNSAPDKSGLPSDRFSAERTGGSVSTLTIQRTQQEDSAVYLCASSLTGSTDTQYFGPGTRLTVL.

CDR3 DNA sequence: TGTGCCAGCAGCTTGGCCTCCTACAATGAGCAGTTCTTC. Protein sequence: CASSLASYNEQFF. The chain joins TRBV7-2 to TRBJ2-1; no reliable D call. The CDR3 is 13 residues long. Germline V lookup: CDR1 SGHTA, CDR2 FQGNSA. Trimming left V 3 bases short and J 0 bases short, with 3 bases between.

This clone was detected a few times. The rearrangement joins TRBV14 to TRBJ2-1; 9 bases align to TRBD1. J lost 7 bases, V lost 3 bases, and 10 bases had no gene match. CDR3 size: 16 residues. Germline loops: CDR1 SGHDN, CDR2 FVKESK. The CDR3 spells CASSHRGGTGLNEQFF. Here the CDR3 DNA reads TGTGCCAGCAGCCACCGTGGCGGGACAGGGTTAAATGAGCAGTTCTTC. Drawing the rest from reference TRBV14 and TRBJ2-1, the complete variable domain is EAGVTQFPSHSVIEKGQTVTLRCDPISGHDNLYWYRRVMGKEIKFLLHFVKESKQDESGMPNNRFLAERTGGTYSTLKVQPAELEDSGVYFCASSHRGGTGLNEQFFGPGTRLTVL.

This clone was found a few times. The chain uses TRBV6-6 and TRBJ1-1, with D possibly being TRBD1 (6 bases). Germline-derived CDR1 and CDR2 are MNHNY and SVGAGI (reference sequence). The CDR3 covers 13 residues. V gave up 5 bases and J gave up 5 bases, with 12 bases separating them. In DNA, the CDR3 is TGTGCCAGCAGTACACAGGGTGTGACTGAAGCTTTCTTT. As protein: CASSTQGVTEAFF.

In this sample, this clone turned up a few times. The chain carries TRBV5-1 and TRBJ2-3; TRBD2 aligns across 12 bases. V was clipped by 4 bases and J by 2 bases; unmatched bases: 5. Germline loops: CDR1 SGHRS, CDR2 YFSETQ. This CDR3 has 16 residues. This CDR3 reads CASSTTSGSDTDTQYF. CDR3 coding DNA: TGCGCCAGCAGCACGACTAGCGGGAGTGACACAGATACGCAGTATTTT.

This sequence joins TRBV14 and TRBJ2-1, with D possibly TRBD2 on 7 matching bases. Between the trimmed V and J ends, which lost 4 bases and 5 bases, there was a span of 18 bases. The CDR3 consists of 16 residues. CDR1 is SGHDN and CDR2 is FVKESK in the germline V gene. The CDR3 DNA follows: TGTGCCAGCAGCCCATATGCGGGGGCAGTAGACAATGAGCAGTTCTTC. The encoded protein is CASSPYAGAVDNEQFF.

This clone came up a few times. The V call is TRBV27, the J call TRBJ2-1; TRBD2 agrees at 9 bases. The CDR3 contains 15 residues. Germline-derived CDR1 and CDR2 are MNHEY and SMNVEV (reference sequence). The trim removed 5 bases at V and 6 bases at J, leaving 8 bases unmatched. CDR3 residues: CASSNRTSATNEQFF. DNA of the CDR3: TGTGCCAGCAGTAACCGGACTAGCGCTACCAATGAGCAGTTCTTC.

The rearrangement uses TRBV6-5 and TRBJ1-1; the D gene is possibly TRBD1 (5 bases). The V gene's germline CDR1 is MNHEY and CDR2 SVGAGI. The CDR3 is 14 amino acids. V shed 5 bases and J shed 1 base, with 11 bases lying between them. The CDR3 nucleotides are TGTGCCAGCAGTGCGCGGACACAGAACACTGAAGCTTTCTTT. Protein product: CASSARTQNTEAFF.

About this clone: This specimen includes other DNA sequences encoding the same CDR3. This chain's CDR3 is CASSLGNEQFF. DNA of the CDR3: TGTGCCAGCAGCTTAGGAAATGAGCAGTTCTTC. This chain uses TRBV7-9 with TRBJ2-1; D is unresolved. Trimming removed 1 base from V and 7 bases from J, with 2 bases in between. The CDR3 runs to 11 residues. Looked up from germline, CDR1 is SEHNR and CDR2 is FQNEAQ (reference sequence).

This clone has only a few counts. The sample contains more than one DNA sequence encoding this CDR3. The chain joins TRBV7-2 to TRBJ2-3, with a weak D call TRBD1 (5 bases). The length of the CDR3 is 14 residues. Germline V lookup: CDR1 SGHTA, CDR2 FQGNSA. Trimming removed 3 bases at V and 0 bases at J, with 7 bases between. CDR3 nucleotides: TGTGCCAGCAGCTTCGACAGCAGCACAGATACGCAGTATTTT. It translates to CASSFDSSTDTQYF.

The chain is built from TRBV2 and TRBJ2-4, with 7 nucleotides matching TRBD2. The CDR3 contains 15 residues. CDR1 SNHLY and CDR2 FYNNEI come from the germline V gene. V was clipped by 6 bases and J by 0 bases; unmatched bases: 5. This CDR3 is CASRSRGLAKNIQYF. As DNA, the CDR3 is TGTGCCAGCAGGTCGCGGGGGTTAGCCAAAAACATTCAGTACTTC.

This clone occurred a few times. The rearrangement links TRBV29-1 to TRBJ2-3; perhaps TRBD2 as D (6 bases). Germline values: CDR1 SQVTM, CDR2 ANQGSEA. The CDR3 has 11 residues. Between the trimmed V and J ends, which lost 7 bases and 6 bases, there was a span of 11 bases. CDR3 residues: CSGGRMDTQYF. The CDR3 nucleotides read TGCAGCGGGGGGAGGATGGATACGCAGTATTTT.

This clone was observed a handful of times. This chain joins TRBV30 and TRBJ2-7; D is possibly TRBD2 (5 bases). V lost 1 base and J 4 bases, leaving 11 bases between the germline ends. The V gene's germline CDR1 is GTSNPN and CDR2 SVGIG (reference sequence). The CDR3 totals 13 residues. This chain's CDR3 is CAWSDGAGYEQYF. CDR3 nucleotides: TGTGCCTGGAGTGATGGTGCGGGTTACGAGCAGTACTTC.

This clone showed up just a few times. The V and J genes are TRBV7-9 and TRBJ2-7, with D possibly matching TRBD1 (5 bases). The germline V gene encodes CDR1 SEHNR and CDR2 FQNEAQ (reference sequence). The CDR3 extends over 13 amino acids. Trimming pared 0 bases from V and 5 bases from J, leaving 8 bases between. The CDR3 sequence is CASSLAGAHEQYF. The CDR3 DNA follows: TGTGCCAGCAGCTTAGCAGGGGCCCACGAGCAGTACTTC. Together with reference TRBV7-9 and TRBJ2-7, the CDR3 gives the full variable domain: DTGVSQNPRHKITKRGQNVTFRCDPISEHNRLYWYRQTLGQGPEFLTYFQNEAQLEKSRLLSDRFSAERPKGSFSTLEIQRTEQGDSAMYLCASSLAGAHEQYFGPGTRLTVT.

V usage is TRBV19 and J usage is TRBJ2-1; D may be TRBD2 (5 bases). This CDR3 is 13 amino acids long. Trimming left V 6 bases short and J 13 bases short, with 19 bases between. Germline lookup yields CDR1 LNHDA and CDR2 SQIVND (reference sequence). The CDR3 sequence is CASRLPFRSGQFF. The CDR3 DNA reads as TGTGCCAGTAGGCTACCCTTTAGGTCGGGACAGTTCTTC.

This chain's CDR3 is CASSSSSSLEQFF. CDR3 nucleotides: TGCGCCAGCAGCTCGTCATCTAGCCTTGAGCAGTTCTTC. The chain links TRBV5-1 to TRBJ2-1, with D perhaps matching TRBD2 (5 bases). V lost 3 bases and J lost 9, with 13 bases in between. The germline V gene encodes CDR1 SGHRS and CDR2 YFSETQ. The CDR3 contains 13 residues.

The rearrangement joins TRBV30 to TRBJ1-1; D might be TRBD1 (5 bases). V dropped 2 bases and J dropped 1 base, with 11 bases sitting between them. There are 14 residues in the CDR3. CDR1 is GTSNPN and CDR2 is SVGIG in the germline V gene (reference sequence). DNA of the CDR3: TGTGCCTGGAGTCCGGGGGTGCGGAACACTGAAGCTTTCTTT. As protein: CAWSPGVRNTEAFF.

The chain carries TRBV10-3 and TRBJ2-7; D is unresolved. The ends were cut back, 8 bases at V and 3 bases at J, with 11 bases in the middle. This CDR3 is 12 amino acids long. Per the germline V gene, CDR1 is ENHRY and CDR2 is SYGVKD. Here the CDR3 reads CAIGTGYYEQYF. CDR3 DNA sequence: TGTGCCATCGGCACTGGATACTACGAGCAGTACTTC.

This clone has more than one count but fewer than ten. The same CDR3 arises from other DNA sequences in this sample as well. The V call is TRBV30, the J call TRBJ2-6; D gene ambiguous. The CDR3 covers 14 residues. With 0 bases removed from V and 0 bases from J, the gap between germline ends came to 3 bases. Germline CDR1 reads GTSNPN; CDR2 reads SVGIG (reference sequence). The CDR3 sequence is CAWSVRSGANVLTF. The CDR3 bases are TGTGCCTGGAGTGTACGCTCTGGGGCCAACGTCCTGACTTTC.

The rearrangement uses TRBV4-2 and TRBJ2-1; D is perhaps TRBD2 (6 bases). V was clipped by 3 bases and J by 6 bases, with 12 bases between them. The CDR3 has 14 amino acids. The germline gives CDR1 LGHNA, CDR2 YNFKEQ. CDR3 DNA: TGTGCCAGCAGCCACCTGGGACTTCTCAATGAGCAGTTCTTC. Translating it yields CASSHLGLLNEQFF.

CDR3 in amino acids: CASSQEDDRGLRETQYF. For the CDR3, the DNA is TGCGCCAGCAGCCAAGAGGACGACAGGGGGCTTAGGGAGACCCAGTACTTC. V is TRBV4-1 and J is TRBJ2-5, with TRBD1 matching 10 bases. The CDR3 is 17 amino acids. The J segment lost 5 bases and the V segment lost 0 bases, leaving 9 bases of the junction unmatched. Germline V gene lookup returns CDR1 MGHRA and CDR2 YSYEKL.

This chain uses TRBV4-3 with TRBJ2-7; D ambiguous. The CDR3 spans 13 residues. Germline V gives CDR1 LGHNA, CDR2 YSLEER. V was cut by 0 bases and J by 4 bases, with 7 bases left in between. The CDR3 bases are TGCGCCAGCAGCCAAGATCTCCGATACGAGCAGTACTTC. This encodes CASSQDLRYEQYF.

The CDR3 here is CASRRTMPVREQYF. CDR3 DNA: TGTGCCAGCAGGAGGACGATGCCCGTCCGCGAGCAGTACTTC. The chain is built from TRBV2 and TRBJ2-7; D is uncertain. With 6 bases removed from V and 6 bases from J, the gap between germline ends came to 18 bases. Germline CDR1 reads SNHLY; CDR2 reads FYNNEI. The CDR3 is made up of 14 amino acids.

Concerning this clone itself: At the DNA level, this CDR3 is encoded by other sequences in the same sample as well. The chain joins TRBV30 to TRBJ2-3, with D unresolved. This CDR3 is 12 amino acids long. With 3 bases removed from V and 0 bases from J, the gap between germline ends came to 4 bases. Germline V gene data show CDR1 as GTSNPN and CDR2 as SVGIG (reference sequence). CDR3 in amino acids: CAWSPSTDTQYF. The DNA for the CDR3 is TGTGCCTGGAGCCCTAGCACAGATACGCAGTATTTT.

The chain employs TRBV10-3 and TRBJ2-7, with 7 bases identical to TRBD2. CDR1 and CDR2 from the germline V gene are ENHRY and SYGVKD. This CDR3 has 15 residues. J lost 4 bases, V lost 0 bases, and 6 bases had no gene match. CDR3 nucleotides: TGTGCCATCAGTGAGTCGGCTAGCGGAGGGTACGAGCAGTACTTC. Translating it yields CAISESASGGYEQYF.

This clone was recorded a few times. Other DNA sequences from this sample encode an identical CDR3 as well. This chain connects TRBV5-1 to TRBJ1-2, with D possibly matching TRBD1 (5 bases). V lost 0 bases and J 5 bases, leaving 8 bases between the germline ends. CDR3 length: 13 residues. Germline CDR1 and CDR2: SGHRS and YFSETQ. The CDR3 DNA reads as TGCGCCAGCAGCTTGGAGACAGAATATGGCTACACCTTC. Protein product: CASSLETEYGYTF. The whole variable domain, filled in from reference TRBV5-1 and TRBJ1-2, reads KAGVTQTPRYLIKTRGQQVTLSCSPISGHRSVSWYQQTPGQGLQFLFEYFSETQRNKGNFPGRFSGRQFSNSRSEMNVSTLELGDSALYLCASSLETEYGYTFGSGTRLTVV.

The chain has TRBV14 and TRBJ2-2, with 12 nucleotides matching TRBD2. The V segment lost 1 base and the J segment 6 bases; nucleotides outside the gene matches: 3. Germline V lookup: CDR1 SGHDN, CDR2 FVKESK. CDR3 length: 16 amino acids. CDR3 in amino acids: CASSQGLAGVPGELFF. CDR3 sequence (DNA): TGTGCCAGCAGCCAAGGACTAGCGGGAGTCCCCGGGGAGCTGTTTTTT.

This chain links TRBV23-1 with TRBJ2-2; no reliable D call. TRBV23-1 is reported as an ORF; its role is uncertain. This CDR3 is built from 14 residues. The V end lost 2 bases, the J end lost 1 base, and 5 bases lay between the germline ends. The CDR3 sequence is CASSQHKNTGELFF. As DNA, the CDR3 is TGCGCCAGCAGTCAACACAAGAACACCGGGGAGCTGTTTTTT.

This clone appeared a few times. J is TRBJ2-1 and V is TRBV30, with TRBD2 matching 7 bases. This CDR3 has 13 amino acids. CDR1 is GTSNPN, CDR2 SVGIG, per germline (reference sequence). V dropped 8 bases and J dropped 3; count of bases not matched to a gene: 7. The CDR3 DNA follows: TGTGCCACTCTCGGCGGGAGCTACAATGAGCAGTTCTTC. Translation: CATLGGSYNEQFF.

The chain couples TRBV10-3 to TRBJ2-1; possible D gene TRBD1, 6 bases. Germline V lookup: CDR1 ENHRY, CDR2 SYGVKD. V lost 4 bases, J lost 1 base, and 11 bases lay in between. The CDR3 is 15 amino acids. The CDR3: CAISGTEYSYNEQFF. DNA for the CDR3: TGTGCCATCAGTGGGACAGAGTATTCCTACAATGAGCAGTTCTTC.

On this clone itself: An end of the junction does not agree with germline; a read error may underlie this. The chain employs TRBV9 and TRBJ2-1; 10 positions agree with TRBD2. This CDR3 spans 19 amino acids. The germline V gene encodes CDR1 SGDLS and CDR2 YYNGEE. The CDR3 DNA reads TGTGCCAGCAGCGTAGAATTCCTAGCGGGAGAGGGCATGTACAGTGAGCAGTTCTTC. Its translation: CASSVEFLAGEGMYSEQFF. Looking up the rest from reference TRBV9 and TRBJ2-1 gives the full variable domain: DSGVTQTPKHLITATGQRVTLRCSPRSGDLSVYWYQQSLDQGLQFLIQYYNGEERAKGNILERFSAQQFPDLHSELNLSSLELGDSALYFCASSVEFLAGEGMYSEQFFGPGTRLTVL.

The V gene is TRBV6-5, the J gene TRBJ2-5; D perhaps matches TRBD1 (6 bases). V was shortened by 4 bases and J by 1 base, with 13 bases between the two germline ends. CDR3 size: 15 residues. The germline gives CDR1 MNHEY, CDR2 SVGAGI. In DNA, the CDR3 is TGTGCCAGCAGTTCACAGGGTATCGGCCAAGAGACCCAGTACTTC. Translation: CASSSQGIGQETQYF.